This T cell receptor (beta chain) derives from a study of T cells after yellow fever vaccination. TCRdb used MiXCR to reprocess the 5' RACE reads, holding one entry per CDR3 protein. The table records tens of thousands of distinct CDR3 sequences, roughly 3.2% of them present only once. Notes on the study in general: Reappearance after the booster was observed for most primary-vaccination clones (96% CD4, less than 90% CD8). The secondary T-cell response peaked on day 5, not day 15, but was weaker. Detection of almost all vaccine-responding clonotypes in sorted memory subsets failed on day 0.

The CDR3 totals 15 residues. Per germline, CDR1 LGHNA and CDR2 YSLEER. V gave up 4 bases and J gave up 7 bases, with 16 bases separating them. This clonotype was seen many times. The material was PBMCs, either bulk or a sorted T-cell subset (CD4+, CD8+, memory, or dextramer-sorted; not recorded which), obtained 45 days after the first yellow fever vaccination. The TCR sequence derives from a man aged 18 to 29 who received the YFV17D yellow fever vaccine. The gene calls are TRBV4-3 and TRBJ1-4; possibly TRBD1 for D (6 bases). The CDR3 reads CASSLQGRGGEKLFF. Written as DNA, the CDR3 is TGCGCCAGCAGCCTACAGGGTCGGGGTGGTGAAAAACTGTTTTTT.